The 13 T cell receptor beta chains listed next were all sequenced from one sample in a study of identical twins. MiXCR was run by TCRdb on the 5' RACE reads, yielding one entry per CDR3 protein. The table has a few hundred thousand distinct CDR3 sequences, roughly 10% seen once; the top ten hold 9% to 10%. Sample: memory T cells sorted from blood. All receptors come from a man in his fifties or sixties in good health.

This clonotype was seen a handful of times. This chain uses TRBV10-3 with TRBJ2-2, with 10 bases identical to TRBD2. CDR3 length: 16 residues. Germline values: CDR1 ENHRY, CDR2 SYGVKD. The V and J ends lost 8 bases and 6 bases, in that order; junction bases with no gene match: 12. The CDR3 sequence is CAIRLTSGSGSGELFF. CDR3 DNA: TGTGCCATCCGTCTGACTAGCGGGTCCGGCTCCGGGGAGCTGTTTTTT.

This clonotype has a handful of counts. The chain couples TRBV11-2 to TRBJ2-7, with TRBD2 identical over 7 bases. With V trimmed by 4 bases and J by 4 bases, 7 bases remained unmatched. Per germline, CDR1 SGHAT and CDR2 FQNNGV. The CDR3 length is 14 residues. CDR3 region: CASSSHQGGYEQYF. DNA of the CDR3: TGTGCCAGCAGCTCCCACCAGGGAGGGTACGAGCAGTACTTC. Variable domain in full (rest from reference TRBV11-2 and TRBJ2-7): EAGVAQSPRYKIIEKRQSVAFWCNPISGHATLYWYQQILGQGPKLLIQFQNNGVVDDSQLPKDRFSAERLKGVDSTLKIQPAKLEDSAVYLCASSSHQGGYEQYFGPGTRLTVT.

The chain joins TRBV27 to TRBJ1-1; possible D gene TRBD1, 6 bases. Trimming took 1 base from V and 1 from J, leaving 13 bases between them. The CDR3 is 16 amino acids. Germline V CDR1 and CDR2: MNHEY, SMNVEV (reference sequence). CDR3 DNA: TGTGCCAGCAGTTTATTGGGGGCTGTCGGGAACACTGAAGCTTTCTTT. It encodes CASSLLGAVGNTEAFF.

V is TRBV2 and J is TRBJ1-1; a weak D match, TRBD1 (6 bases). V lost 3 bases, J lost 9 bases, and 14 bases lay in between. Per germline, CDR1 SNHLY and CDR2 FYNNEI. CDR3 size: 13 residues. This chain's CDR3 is CASSDEGGAKAFF. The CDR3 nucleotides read TGTGCCAGCAGTGATGAGGGGGGGGCAAAAGCTTTCTTT.

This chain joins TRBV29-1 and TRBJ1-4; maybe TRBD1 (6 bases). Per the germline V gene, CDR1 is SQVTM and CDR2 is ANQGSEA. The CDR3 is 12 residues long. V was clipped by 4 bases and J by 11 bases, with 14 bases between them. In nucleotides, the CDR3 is TGCAGCGTTGCAATTAGGGGGAGGAAACTGTTTTTT. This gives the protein CSVAIRGRKLFF. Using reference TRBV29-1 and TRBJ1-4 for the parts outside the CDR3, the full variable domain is SAVISQKPSRDICQRGTSLTIQCQVDSQVTMMFWYRQQPGQSLTLIATANQGSEATYESGFVIDKFPISRPNLTFSTLTVSNMSPEDSSIYLCSVAIRGRKLFFGSGTQLSVL.

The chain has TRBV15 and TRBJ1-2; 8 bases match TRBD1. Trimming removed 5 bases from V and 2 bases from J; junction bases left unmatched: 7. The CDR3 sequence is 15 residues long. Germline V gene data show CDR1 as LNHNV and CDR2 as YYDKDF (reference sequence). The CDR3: CATSAGGAGNYGYTF. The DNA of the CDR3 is TGTGCCACCAGCGCAGGGGGCGCAGGAAACTATGGCTACACCTTC. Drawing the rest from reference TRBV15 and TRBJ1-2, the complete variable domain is DAMVIQNPRYQVTQFGKPVTLSCSQTLNHNVMYWYQQKSSQAPKLLFHYYDKDFNNEADTPDNFQSRRPNTSFCFLDIRSPGLGDTAMYLCATSAGGAGNYGYTFGSGTRLTVV.

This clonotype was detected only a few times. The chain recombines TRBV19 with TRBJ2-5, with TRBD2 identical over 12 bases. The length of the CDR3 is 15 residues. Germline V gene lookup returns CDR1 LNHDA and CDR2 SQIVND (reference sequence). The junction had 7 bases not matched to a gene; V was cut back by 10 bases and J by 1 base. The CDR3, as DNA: TGTGCCACCACACTAGCGGGGGGACCCCAAGAGACCCAGTACTTC. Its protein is CATTLAGGPQETQYF.

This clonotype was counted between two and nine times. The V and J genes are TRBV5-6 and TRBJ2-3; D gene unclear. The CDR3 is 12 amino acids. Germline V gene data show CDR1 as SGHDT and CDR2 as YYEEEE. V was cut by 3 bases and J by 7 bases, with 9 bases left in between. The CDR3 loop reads CASSSRLYTQYF. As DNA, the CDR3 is TGTGCCAGCAGCTCCCGACTTTATACGCAGTATTTT.

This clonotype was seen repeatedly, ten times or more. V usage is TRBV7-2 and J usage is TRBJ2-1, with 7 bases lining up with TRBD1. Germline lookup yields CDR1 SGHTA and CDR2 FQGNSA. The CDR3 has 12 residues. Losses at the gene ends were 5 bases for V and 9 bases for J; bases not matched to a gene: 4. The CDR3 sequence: CASSRRQGEQFF. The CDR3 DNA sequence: TGTGCCAGCAGCCGCCGACAGGGTGAGCAGTTCTTC.

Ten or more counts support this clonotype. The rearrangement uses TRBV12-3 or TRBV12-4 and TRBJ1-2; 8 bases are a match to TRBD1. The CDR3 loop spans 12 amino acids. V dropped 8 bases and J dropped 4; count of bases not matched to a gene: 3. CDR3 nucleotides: TGTGCCAGCGGCACAGGGGGCTATGGCTACACCTTC. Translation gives CASGTGGYGYTF.

The DNA for the CDR3 is TGTGCCAGCAGCTTACCAGGGGCCGAGCAGTACTTC. Protein product: CASSLPGAEQYF. The chain has TRBV7-9 and TRBJ2-7, with D perhaps TRBD1 (6 bases). Germline-derived CDR1 and CDR2 are SEHNR and FQNEAQ (reference sequence). V was shortened by 2 bases and J by 6 bases, with 8 bases between the two germline ends. The CDR3 runs 12 residues. Full variable domain (missing parts from reference TRBV7-9 and TRBJ2-7): DTGVSQNPRHKITKRGQNVTFRCDPISEHNRLYWYRQTLGQGPEFLTYFQNEAQLEKSRLLSDRFSAERPKGSFSTLEIQRTEQGDSAMYLCASSLPGAEQYFGPGTRLTVT.

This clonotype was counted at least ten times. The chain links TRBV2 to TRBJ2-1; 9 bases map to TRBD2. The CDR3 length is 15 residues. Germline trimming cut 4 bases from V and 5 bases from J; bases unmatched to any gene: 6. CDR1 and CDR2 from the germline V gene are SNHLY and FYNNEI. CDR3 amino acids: CASSGVAGVNNEQFF. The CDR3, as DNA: TGTGCCAGCAGTGGGGTAGCGGGAGTGAACAATGAGCAGTTCTTC.

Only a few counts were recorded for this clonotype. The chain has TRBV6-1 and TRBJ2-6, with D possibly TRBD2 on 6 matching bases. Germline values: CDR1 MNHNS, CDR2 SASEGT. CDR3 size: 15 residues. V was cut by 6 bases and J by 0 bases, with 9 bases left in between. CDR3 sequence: CASREGSSGANVLTF. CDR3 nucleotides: TGTGCCAGCAGGGAGGGTTCCTCTGGGGCCAACGTCCTGACTTTC.